Following are 25 T cell receptor beta chains from one sample sequenced in a study of patients and donors after allogeneic stem cell transplantation. Each CDR3 protein is one row after TCRdb ran MiXCR on the RT-PCR reads. The table lists 1,500 to 2,000 distinct CDR3 sequences, about 6.8% of them singletons. Input material: blood, either unsorted or a sorted T cell fraction (not recorded which). These receptors were taken from a human donor who was either an allogeneic HSCT recipient or a stem cell or donor lymphocyte infusion donor (not recorded which). It is not recorded whose cells these are; they may come from a transplant donor.

This clonotype has just a few counts. This rearrangement joins TRBV7-6 to TRBJ2-1; D remains unclear. Trimming shortened V by 5 bases and J by 9 bases, and 23 bases separated the two germline ends. CDR1 is SGHVS and CDR2 is FNYEAQ in the germline V gene. The CDR3 runs to 16 residues. CDR3 DNA sequence: TGTGCCAGCAGCCCGATCCCAACCCCACCCCCGGGTGAGCAGTTCTTC. This translates into CASSPIPTPPPGEQFF.

This clonotype was counted only a few times. This chain joins TRBV5-8 and TRBJ1-2; D unresolved. Trimming pared 0 bases from V and 4 bases from J, leaving 13 bases between. Germline-derived CDR1 and CDR2 are SGHTS and YDEGEE. The CDR3 runs to 15 residues. The CDR3 nucleotides are TGTGCCAGCAGCTTGGAATCACGCTTCCCCTATGGCTACACCTTC. Translation: CASSLESRFPYGYTF.

This chain joins TRBV7-2 and TRBJ2-3, with D perhaps TRBD1 (5 bases). Germline-derived CDR1 and CDR2 are SGHTA and FQGNSA. Trimming took 4 bases from V and 1 from J, leaving 6 bases between them. The length of the CDR3 is 13 residues. CDR3 nucleotide sequence: TGTGCCAGCAGCTGGGGCGGCACAGATACGCAGTATTTT. Protein sequence: CASSWGGTDTQYF.

In its sample, this clonotype ranks as medium-sized. This chain links TRBV10-3 with TRBJ1-2, with 7 bases aligning to TRBD1. This CDR3 region has 17 residues. After removal of 4 bases from V and 5 bases from J, the junction contained 16 bases not matched to a gene. Germline-derived CDR1 and CDR2 are ENHRY and SYGVKD. CDR3 sequence (DNA): TGTGCCATCAGTGGCGCGGGACAGCCCCGGCTTGGGTATGGCTACACCTTC. Encoded protein: CAISGAGQPRLGYGYTF.

By sample fraction, this clonotype is medium-sized. The rearrangement joins TRBV11-1 to TRBJ2-1; D call uncertain. V gave up 3 bases and J gave up 8 bases, with 5 bases separating them. The germline gives CDR1 SGHAT, CDR2 FQDESV (reference sequence). This CDR3 is 11 amino acids long. CDR3 loop: CASSFYDEQFF. The CDR3 DNA reads as TGTGCCAGCAGCTTTTACGATGAGCAGTTCTTC.

In this sample, this clonotype turned up a few times. The V call is TRBV5-1, the J call TRBJ2-7; either TRBD1 or TRBD2 may supply D (5 bases each). V was shortened by 0 bases and J by 4 bases, with 11 bases between the two germline ends. The CDR3 is 14 residues long. Germline V CDR1 and CDR2: SGHRS, YFSETQ. Written as DNA, the CDR3 is TGCGCCAGCAGCTTGGTGGGGGACCAATACGAGCAGTACTTC. This encodes CASSLVGDQYEQYF.

This clonotype qualifies as medium-sized (0.01 to 0.1%). This chain connects TRBV5-1 to TRBJ2-7, with D possibly TRBD2 on 6 matching bases. Germline CDR1 is SGHRS and CDR2 is YFSETQ. The CDR3 covers 15 residues. The ends were cut back, 2 bases at V and 2 bases at J, with 14 bases in the middle. This CDR3 reads CASSFGGEGTYEQYF. The CDR3 region has the DNA TGCGCCAGCAGCTTCGGGGGAGAAGGGACCTACGAGCAGTACTTC.

This clonotype ranks as medium-sized (0.01 to 0.1%). The genes are TRBV29-1 and TRBJ2-3; the D is unclear. Germline lookup yields CDR1 SQVTM and CDR2 ANQGSEA. This CDR3 contains 10 residues. V lost 8 bases and J 2 bases, leaving 5 bases between the germline ends. The CDR3 DNA follows: TGCAGCACCAACACAGATACGCAGTATTTT. Protein product: CSTNTDTQYF.

This clonotype is deemed medium-sized. The chain couples TRBV11-2 to TRBJ2-5, with D possibly being TRBD1 (6 bases). The CDR3 has 14 amino acids. CDR1 and CDR2 (germline): SGHAT, FQNNGV. The V gene lost 4 bases and the J gene lost 2 bases, with 11 bases spanning the gap. CDR3 in amino acids: CASSYQTGQETQYF. Written as DNA, the CDR3 is TGTGCCAGCAGCTACCAGACAGGTCAAGAGACCCAGTACTTC.

This clonotype was observed a handful of times. V usage is TRBV18 and J usage is TRBJ2-7; the match to TRBD1 covers 8 bases. In germline, CDR1 is KGHSH, CDR2 LQKENI. V dropped 0 bases and J dropped 2; count of bases not matched to a gene: 0. The CDR3 totals 14 residues. CDR3 residues: CASSPPGQAYEQYF. For the CDR3, the DNA is TGTGCCAGCTCACCACCGGGACAGGCCTACGAGCAGTACTTC.

A few counts support this clonotype. This CDR3 is CASSLGQGSSYEQYF. The DNA of the CDR3 is TGTGCCAGCAGCTTGGGCCAGGGAAGCTCCTACGAGCAGTACTTC. J is TRBJ2-7 and V is TRBV5-6, with D possibly matching TRBD1 (5 bases). CDR3 length: 15 amino acids. V was clipped by 0 bases and J by 0 bases, with 10 bases between them. The germline V gene encodes CDR1 SGHDT and CDR2 YYEEEE.

This clonotype has more than one count but fewer than ten. The V gene is TRBV7-2, the J gene TRBJ1-1; no definite D call. CDR1 SGHTA and CDR2 FQGNSA come from the germline V gene. V lost 0 bases to trimming and J lost 7 bases, with 12 bases between them. The length of the CDR3 is 14 residues. The CDR3, as DNA: TGTGCCAGCAGCTTAGCGCTAGGGATTAGTGAAGCTTTCTTT. This codes for CASSLALGISEAFF.

This sequence joins TRBV18 and TRBJ2-7; D is possibly TRBD1 or TRBD2 (5 bases each). This CDR3 is built from 14 residues. V lost 3 bases and J 0 bases, leaving 9 bases between the germline ends. Germline V gene lookup returns CDR1 KGHSH and CDR2 LQKENI. CDR3 sequence reads: CASSPRGRSYEQYF. CDR3 nucleotide sequence: TGTGCCAGCTCACCGAGGGGACGCTCCTACGAGCAGTACTTC.

This clonotype is medium-sized by share. This chain uses TRBV20-1 with TRBJ2-3; the match to TRBD2 covers 8 bases. Per the germline V gene, CDR1 is DFQATT and CDR2 is SNEGSKA (reference sequence). The CDR3 contains 16 residues. Trimming took 0 bases from V and 2 from J; bases not matched to a gene: 7. CDR3 DNA: TGCAGTGCTAGAGATCGAACTAGCGGACCCACAGATACGCAGTATTTT. It specifies CSARDRTSGPTDTQYF.

A word on this clonotype: A read error may explain this, as a much larger clone is one base away. The chain carries TRBV29-1 and TRBJ1-2, with a tentative D call TRBD1 (5 bases). Germline V gives CDR1 SQVTM, CDR2 ANQGSEA. This CDR3 region has 12 residues. V was cut by 6 bases and J by 9 bases, with 17 bases left in between. CDR3 DNA sequence: TGCAGCGTCCAGGGCCTTCGGGAGAGCTACACCTTC. It encodes CSVQGLRESYTF.

This clonotype was counted a few times. This chain links TRBV6-1 with TRBJ1-1; unclear D gene. Germline lookup yields CDR1 MNHNS and CDR2 SASEGT. V was clipped by 6 bases and J by 1 base, with 6 bases between them. CDR3 length: 12 amino acids. In DNA, the CDR3 is TGTGCCAGCAGGTGGGCGAACACTGAAGCTTTCTTT. Translating it yields CASRWANTEAFF.

The chain employs TRBV20-1 and TRBJ2-3; TRBD2 matches 8 bases. The CDR3 contains 17 residues. Germline V gene lookup returns CDR1 DFQATT and CDR2 SNEGSKA (reference sequence). V shed 5 bases and J 2 bases; nucleotides not matched to a gene: 15. CDR3 coding DNA: TGCAGTGCTGAACAGGGATTTTCTAGCGGGTTCACAGATACGCAGTATTTT. This sequence encodes CSAEQGFSSGFTDTQYF.

The V and J genes are TRBV19 and TRBJ2-1; a possible D gene is TRBD1 (6 bases). V dropped 6 bases and J dropped 0 bases, with 15 bases sitting between them. This CDR3 contains 16 residues. Germline CDR1 is LNHDA and CDR2 is SQIVND (reference sequence). CDR3 bases: TGTGCCAGTAGACCTCCGGGACACCGCTCCTACAATGAGCAGTTCTTC. It specifies CASRPPGHRSYNEQFF.

This clonotype is classed as medium-sized. The chain recombines TRBV12-3 or TRBV12-4 with TRBJ2-1; 8 positions match TRBD1. Germline trimming cut 6 bases from V and 1 base from J; bases unmatched to any gene: 5. This CDR3 spans 15 amino acids. The CDR3 sequence is CASRRDRGSYNEQFF. In nucleotides, the CDR3 is TGTGCCAGCAGACGCGACAGGGGATCCTACAATGAGCAGTTCTTC.

This clonotype ranks as large (0.1 to 1%). This chain connects TRBV12-3 or TRBV12-4 to TRBJ1-5; 9 bases are shared with TRBD1. The CDR3 spans 14 residues. V lost 6 bases and J lost 6; bases outside the gene matches: 6. In DNA, the CDR3 is TGTGCCAGCAGACTGAACAGGGGGCTTCAGCCCCAGCATTTT. Residues: CASRLNRGLQPQHF.

This clonotype was detected a few times. This chain connects TRBV6-1 to TRBJ2-5; D may be TRBD1 or TRBD2 (6 bases each). CDR1 and CDR2 from the germline V gene are MNHNS and SASEGT. This CDR3 comprises 15 residues. V lost 3 bases, J lost 4 bases, and 15 bases lay in between. CDR3 DNA sequence: TGTGCCAGCAGTGAGGGCCAAGGGGGGAGAGAGACCCAGTACTTC. Its translation: CASSEGQGGRETQYF.

Within the sample, this clonotype is medium-sized. The chain has TRBV3-1 and TRBJ1-1; perhaps TRBD1 as D (5 bases). The CDR3 sequence is 13 residues long. V lost 5 bases and J 1 base, leaving 8 bases between the germline ends. Germline assignment: CDR1 LGHDT and CDR2 YNNKEL (reference sequence). The CDR3 nucleotides are TGTGCCAGCAGCAAGGGGAAGAACACTGAAGCTTTCTTT. Residues: CASSKGKNTEAFF.

Relative to its sample, this clonotype is medium-sized. This chain links TRBV28 with TRBJ1-2; 7 bases map to TRBD1. Germline values: CDR1 MDHEN, CDR2 SYDVKM. With 7 bases clipped from V and 8 bases from J, the junction kept 10 bases outside the gene matches. The CDR3 covers 13 residues. The CDR3: CASTQGQLGGYTF. The CDR3 DNA is TGTGCCAGCACACAGGGGCAGCTGGGGGGCTACACCTTC.

This clonotype is large by share. The chain links TRBV18 to TRBJ2-7; perhaps D is TRBD1 or TRBD2 (5 bases each). Germline CDR1 and CDR2: KGHSH and LQKENI. V lost 6 bases to trimming and J lost 3 bases, with 15 bases between them. This CDR3 is built from 14 residues. CDR3 protein: CASSPRDRSYEQYF. CDR3 nucleotides: TGTGCCAGCTCTCCCCGGGACCGAAGCTACGAGCAGTACTTC.

Within the sample, this clonotype is large. Here the CDR3 reads CASSDGTGGHLYGYTF. The CDR3 nucleotides are TGTGCCAGCAGCGACGGGACAGGGGGCCACCTCTATGGCTACACCTTC. The genes are TRBV5-4 and TRBJ1-2; the match to TRBD1 covers 12 bases. Unmatched junction bases numbered 8, after V lost 4 bases and J lost 4 bases. CDR3 length: 16 amino acids. The germline gives CDR1 SGHNT, CDR2 YYREEE (reference sequence).